Presented here are 28 T cell receptor beta chains from one specimen sequenced in a study of CD8+CD57+ T cells in acquired aplastic anemia (dated by TCRdb to the late 2010s). Sequencer: Illumina HiSeq 2000. TCR beta VDJ combination and CDR3 sequence profiling used genomic DNA as the template. TCRdb reworked the public reads: Q25 trimming with fastp, MiXCR clone assembly, productive beta chains retained. Rows are combined by CDR3 protein, so each entry shows the most common genes and DNA. This sample is represented by about 150,000 distinct CDR3 sequences; roughly 49% of them were singletons. The top ten clones comprise less than 15% of the sample. Patients chosen for sequencing had shown expansion of CD8+CD57+ cells by flow cytometry. Sample: sorted CD4+, CD8+, or CD8+CD57+ T cells (not recorded which) from PBMCs. The source is a human donor with aplastic anemia.

This clonotype was seen at least ten times. The V and J genes are TRBV12-3 or TRBV12-4 and TRBJ2-5; the D call may be TRBD1 or TRBD2 (5 bases each). This CDR3 comprises 13 residues. The ends were cut back, 5 bases at V and 4 bases at J, with 11 bases in the middle. DNA of the CDR3: TGTGCCAGCAGTCCCAGAGGGACAGAGACCCAGTACTTC. Translation gives CASSPRGTETQYF.

This clonotype was counted ten times or more. V and J are TRBV7-6 and TRBJ2-3; the match to TRBD2 covers 15 bases. Germline V gene sequence: CDR1 SGHVS, CDR2 FNYEAQ. The CDR3 is made up of 17 amino acids. After removal of 1 base from V and 3 bases from J, the junction contained 2 bases not matched to a gene. CDR3 DNA sequence: TGTGCCAGCAGCTTAGGGACTAGCGGGGGGGCGACAGATACGCAGTATTTT. It encodes CASSLGTSGGATDTQYF.

This chain connects TRBV11-2 to TRBJ2-1, with 12 bases aligning to TRBD2. The J segment lost 8 bases and the V segment lost 2 bases, leaving 13 bases of the junction unmatched. The germline V gene has CDR1 SGHAT and CDR2 FQNNGV. The CDR3 is 18 residues long. The CDR3 protein is CASSLSPGSSGGADEQFF. The CDR3, as DNA: TGTGCCAGCAGCTTATCCCCCGGATCTAGCGGGGGGGCGGATGAGCAGTTCTTC.

The rearrangement links TRBV2 to TRBJ1-6; the match to TRBD1 covers 7 bases. The germline V gene encodes CDR1 SNHLY and CDR2 FYNNEI. V lost 10 bases, J lost 14 bases, and 14 bases stayed unmatched. The CDR3 loop spans 13 amino acids. This CDR3 is CAISGTDNSALHF. In DNA, the CDR3 is TGTGCCATTTCCGGGACAGACAATTCTGCCCTCCACTTT.

In this sample, this clonotype turned up a few times. A clone one base away is much larger, so this may be a read error. V is TRBV11-2 and J is TRBJ2-1; 11 bases are shared with TRBD2. Germline-derived CDR1 and CDR2 are SGHAT and FQNNGV. This CDR3 spans 15 amino acids. The CDR3 loop reads CASSRGLADYNEQCF. Written as DNA, the CDR3 is TGTGCCAGCAGCCGGGGACTAGCGGACTACAATGAGCAGTGCTTC.

The chain uses TRBV7-7 and TRBJ2-1, with a tentative D call TRBD1 (6 bases). Germline CDR1 is SSHAT and CDR2 is FNYEAQ (reference sequence). Trimming removed 5 bases from V and 7 bases from J, with 12 bases in between. The CDR3 is 13 amino acids. The CDR3: CASSQGTSNEQFF. The CDR3 DNA reads as TGTGCCAGCAGCCAGGGGACGTCTAATGAGCAGTTCTTC.

This clonotype was observed at least ten times. The chain has TRBV6-5 and TRBJ1-1; 9 bases agree with TRBD1. The CDR3 length is 14 residues. V was clipped by 2 bases and J by 4 bases; unmatched bases: 2. Germline V CDR1 and CDR2: MNHEY, SVGAGI. The CDR3 loop is CASSYGTGFTEAFF. The CDR3 nucleotides are TGTGCCAGCAGTTACGGGACAGGGTTCACTGAAGCTTTCTTT.

This clonotype was seen repeatedly, ten times or more. The chain employs TRBV9 and TRBJ1-6; D possibly corresponds to TRBD1 (5 bases). Trimming removed 4 bases at V and 14 bases at J, with 28 bases between. CDR1 is SGDLS and CDR2 is YYNGEE in the germline V gene. This CDR3 is 17 amino acids long. The CDR3 reads CASSLSPGTPPLRSLHF. The DNA for the CDR3 is TGTGCCAGCAGCCTATCCCCCGGGACGCCTCCTTTGCGATCCCTCCACTTT.

The chain carries TRBV24-1 and TRBJ1-2, with TRBD1 matching over 8 bases. The ends lost 5 bases at V and 4 bases at J; junction bases unmatched: 8. Germline lookup yields CDR1 KGHDR and CDR2 SFDVKD. The CDR3 contains 15 residues. DNA for the CDR3: TGTGCCACCAGTGGCCCGACAGGGGCGAGCTATGGCTACACCTTC. It is translated as CATSGPTGASYGYTF.

This clonotype was observed at least ten times. The CDR3 loop reads CASSEQAHYGYTF. CDR3 nucleotide sequence: TGTGCCAGCAGTGAACAGGCCCACTATGGCTACACCTTC. This sequence joins TRBV6-1 and TRBJ1-2; D gene ambiguous. The CDR3 totals 13 residues. From germline, CDR1 is MNHNS and CDR2 SASEGT. Deletions cut 2 bases from V and 3 bases from J, with 7 bases between.

The chain employs TRBV29-1 and TRBJ1-2; no firm D call. Germline V gene sequence: CDR1 SQVTM, CDR2 ANQGSEA. V was pared by 6 bases and J by 7 bases, with 15 bases between. The CDR3 is 12 residues long. CDR3 region: CSVRRDSRGYTF. Written as DNA, the CDR3 is TGCAGCGTCCGGAGGGATTCGCGTGGCTACACCTTC.

This clonotype was seen a handful of times. At one of its ends the junction is not consistent with the germline gene, which may arise from a read error. The chain joins TRBV19 to TRBJ2-2, with D possibly being TRBD2 (6 bases). This CDR3 spans 15 amino acids. Germline values: CDR1 LNHDA, CDR2 SQIVND (reference sequence). This CDR3 is CASSMGGSPHREPFF. The CDR3 nucleotides are TGCGCCAGTAGTATGGGGGGATCCCCTCACCGGGAGCCGTTTTTT.

This chain uses TRBV2 with TRBJ2-1; D is undetermined. The CDR3 is 10 residues long. Germline V CDR1 and CDR2: SNHLY, FYNNEI. V was clipped by 6 bases and J by 8 bases, with 5 bases between them. The CDR3 DNA reads TGTGCCAGCAGATGGTATGAGCAGTTCTTC. Amino acids: CASRWYEQFF.

This chain uses TRBV7-2 with TRBJ2-5; D tentatively fits TRBD1 or TRBD2 (5 bases each). V was trimmed by 4 bases and J by 3 bases, leaving 9 bases between them. The CDR3 is made up of 13 amino acids. Germline CDR1 and CDR2: SGHTA and FQGNSA. The CDR3 sequence: CASSSGQKETQYF. The CDR3 region has the DNA TGTGCCAGCAGCTCGGGGCAAAAAGAGACCCAGTACTTC.

Regarding this clonotype: This likely comes from a read error, as the CDR3 has no conserved phenylalanine or tryptophan at its end. The chain carries TRBV10-3 and TRBJ1-3, with D possibly TRBD1 on 5 matching bases. Trimming cost V 2 bases and J 9 bases, with 17 bases left between them. The CDR3 covers 15 residues. Germline V gene sequence: CDR1 ENHRY, CDR2 SYGVKD. CDR3 bases: TGTGCCATCAGTGAGAAGGGCGGGACCGTGGGCACCATATATGTT. This gives the protein CAISEKGGTVGTIYV.

The V call is TRBV29-1, the J call TRBJ2-7, with a possible D match to TRBD2 (6 bases). Trimming stripped 3 bases from V and 3 bases from J, with 12 bases between. The CDR3 totals 13 residues. The germline gives CDR1 SQVTM, CDR2 ANQGSEA. The CDR3 is CSVEDYRSYEQYF. Written as DNA, the CDR3 is TGCAGCGTTGAGGACTACCGAAGCTACGAGCAGTACTTC.

The sample holds many counts of this clonotype. V usage is TRBV6-1 and J usage is TRBJ1-1; D is ambiguous. Germline loops: CDR1 MNHNS, CDR2 SASEGT. The CDR3 is made up of 11 amino acids. Trimming shortened V by 6 bases and J by 1 base, and 3 bases separated the two germline ends. The CDR3: CASRENTEAFF. For the CDR3, the DNA is TGTGCCAGCAGGGAGAACACTGAAGCTTTCTTT.

Remarks on this clonotype: One base away lies a much larger clone, so this may be a sequencing read error. The chain couples TRBV6-8 to TRBJ2-7, with 7 bases lining up with TRBD1. This CDR3 has 15 residues. Germline CDR1 and CDR2: MNHGY and SAAAGT. This CDR3 is CASSNPPGQKYDQYF. Here the CDR3 DNA reads TGTGCCAGCAGCAACCCCCCGGGACAGAAGTACGATCAGTACTTC.

The rearrangement links TRBV9 to TRBJ2-7; D might be TRBD2 (5 bases). CDR3 length: 15 amino acids. The germline V and J ends were trimmed by 0 bases and 6 bases, with 16 bases remaining between them. Germline values: CDR1 SGDLS, CDR2 YYNGEE. In nucleotides, the CDR3 is TGTGCCAGCAGCGTAGGTTCGGGATCTGGAGGCGAGCAGTACTTC. This gives the protein CASSVGSGSGGEQYF.

The rearrangement links TRBV20-1 to TRBJ1-2; D remains unclear. Germline V CDR1 and CDR2: DFQATT, SNEGSKA (reference sequence). CDR3 length: 14 residues. V dropped 1 base and J dropped 0 bases, with 9 bases sitting between them. The CDR3 DNA follows: TGCAGTGCTAGAGTCCCTTCCCCTAACTATGGCTACACCTTC. Protein sequence: CSARVPSPNYGYTF.

The chain recombines TRBV20-1 with TRBJ2-1; 7 bases agree with TRBD2. Germline assignment: CDR1 DFQATT and CDR2 SNEGSKA (reference sequence). The CDR3 is 15 residues long. Trimming took 0 bases from V and 7 from J; bases not matched to a gene: 9. The CDR3 coding sequence is TGCAGTGCTAGAGAAGGGAGGGCCATTACTAATGAGCAGTTCTTC. Its protein product is CSAREGRAITNEQFF.

Comment on this clonotype: This may arise from a read error, as a much more abundant clone is one base away. V and J are TRBV9 and TRBJ2-1, with D possibly TRBD2 on 5 matching bases. Trimming took off 3 bases at V and 9 bases at J, with 10 bases between the two ends. The germline V gene encodes CDR1 SGDLS and CDR2 YYNGEE. CDR3 length: 12 residues. The CDR3 spells CASSAGGSEQFF. The CDR3 DNA follows: TGTGCCAGCAGCGCGGGCGGGTCTGAGCAGTTCTTC.

The chain employs TRBV5-1 and TRBJ1-6; 7 nucleotides match TRBD1. The ends lost 2 bases at V and 8 bases at J; junction bases unmatched: 4. The CDR3 totals 14 residues. Germline V gene data show CDR1 as SGHRS and CDR2 as YFSETQ. CDR3 sequence reads: CASSFRDSDSPLHF. In DNA form, the CDR3 reads TGCGCCAGCAGCTTCCGGGACAGCGATTCACCCCTCCACTTT.

This chain connects TRBV19 to TRBJ1-1, with 7 bases fitting TRBD1. J lost 5 bases, V lost 4 bases, and 4 bases had no gene match. Germline CDR1 reads LNHDA; CDR2 reads SQIVND (reference sequence). The CDR3 totals 13 residues. CDR3 sequence: CASSKDRETEAFF. CDR3 in DNA: TGTGCCAGTAGTAAAGACAGGGAAACTGAAGCTTTCTTT.

This clonotype was counted many times. CDR3 sequence: CASSRGTAGNEQFF. CDR3 sequence (DNA): TGTGCCAGCAGTCGCGGGACAGCGGGCAATGAGCAGTTCTTC. The gene calls are TRBV6-1 and TRBJ2-1; D is perhaps TRBD1 (7 bases). Germline V gene data show CDR1 as MNHNS and CDR2 as SASEGT. The CDR3 is made up of 14 amino acids. Trimming stripped 5 bases from V and 6 bases from J, with 14 bases between.

This clonotype has at least ten counts. This chain joins TRBV6-4 and TRBJ2-3; TRBD2 aligns across 8 bases. The CDR3 runs 15 residues. V was pared by 0 bases and J by 4 bases, with 3 bases of the junction left unmatched. CDR1 and CDR2 (germline): MRHNA, SNTAGT. The CDR3 loop is CASSDSTGGPDTQYF. DNA of the CDR3: TGTGCCAGCAGTGACTCGACGGGGGGGCCAGATACGCAGTATTTT.

This CDR3 reads CASSEPGGAPYEQYF. The CDR3 DNA is TGTGCCAGTAGTGAGCCCGGGGGGGCCCCATACGAGCAGTACTTC. The V call is TRBV19, the J call TRBJ2-7; 8 bases fit TRBD2. Germline trimming cut 5 bases from V and 4 bases from J; bases unmatched to any gene: 10. CDR3 length equals 15 residues. Germline CDR1 LNHDA, CDR2 SQIVND (reference sequence).

In its sample, this clonotype was seen many times. This chain connects TRBV13 to TRBJ2-1; D call uncertain. V lost 5 bases to trimming and J lost 7 bases, with 9 bases between them. The CDR3 contains 12 residues. Germline loops: CDR1 PRHDT, CDR2 FYEKMQ (reference sequence). The CDR3 nucleotides read TGTGCCAGCAGCCACCTGCGGAATGAGCAGTTCTTC. This encodes CASSHLRNEQFF. Full variable domain (remainder filled in from reference TRBV13 and TRBJ2-1): AAGVIQSPRHLIKEKRETATLKCYPIPRHDTVYWYQQGPGQDPQFLISFYEKMQSDKGSIPDRFSAQQFSDYHSELNMSSLELGDSALYFCASSHLRNEQFFGPGTRLTVL.